This T cell receptor (beta chain) was identified in a study of CD8+ T cells in alopecia areata. Turning to this clone: Its antigen is unidentified.

The CDR3 is 12 residues long. Germline V CDR1 and CDR2: SGHAT, FQNNGV. The V gene lost 8 bases and the J gene lost 1 base, with 9 bases spanning the gap. Study-wide results and limits: Greater clonality was observed in lesional scalp samples, especially alopecia totalis/universalis, versus normal scalp. Tissue-resident alphabeta T cells belonging to normal skin likewise get sequenced within scalp specimens.

RNA extraction and reverse transcription yielded cDNA as sequencing template. Repertoires were generated with immunoSEQ multiplex PCR, while TCRdb's copy carries only in-frame clones and drops some. This table has 110,000 to 150,000 clones, less than 65% appearing once. Isolation of CD4+ and CD8+ T cells from PBMCs was achieved by sorting. V and J are TRBV11-2 and TRBJ2-7; D not certain. This TCR came from a human donor in good health. Sequenced material: CD8+ T cells sorted from blood. This CDR3 is CASRQISYEQYF. CDR3 in DNA: TGTGCCAGCCGCCAGATATCCTACGAGCAGTACTTC.